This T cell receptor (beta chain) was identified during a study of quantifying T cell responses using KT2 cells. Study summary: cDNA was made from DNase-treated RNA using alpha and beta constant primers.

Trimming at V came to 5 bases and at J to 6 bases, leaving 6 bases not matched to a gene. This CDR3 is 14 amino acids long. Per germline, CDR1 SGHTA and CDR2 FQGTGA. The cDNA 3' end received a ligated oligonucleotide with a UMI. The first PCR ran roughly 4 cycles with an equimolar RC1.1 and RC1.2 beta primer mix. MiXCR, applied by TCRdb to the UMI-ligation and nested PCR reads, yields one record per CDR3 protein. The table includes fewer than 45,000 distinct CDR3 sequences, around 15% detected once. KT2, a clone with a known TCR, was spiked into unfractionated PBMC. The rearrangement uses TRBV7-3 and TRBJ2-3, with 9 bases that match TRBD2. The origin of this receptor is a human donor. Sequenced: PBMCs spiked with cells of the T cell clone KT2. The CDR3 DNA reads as TGTGCCAGCAGCAATAGCGGGAGTTCGGATACGCAGTATTTT. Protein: CASSNSGSSDTQYF. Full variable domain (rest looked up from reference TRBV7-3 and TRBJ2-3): GAGVSQTPSNKVTEKGKYVELRCDPISGHTALYWYRQSLGQGPEFLIYFQGTGAADDSGLPNDRFFAVRPEGSVSTLKIQRTERGDSAVYLCASSNSGSSDTQYFGPGTRLTVL.